These 14 T cell receptor beta chains share one sample of origin, sequenced in a study of cytomegalovirus exposure and HLA in healthy donors listed by TCRdb under 2017. Receptors were amplified or captured by the immunoSEQ multiplex PCR assay. A mixture of 60 forward primers for TCR Vbeta segments and 13 reverse primers for TCR Jbeta segments was used in the multiplex PCR. In its TCRdb copy, this immuneACCESS table keeps in-frame sequences only and misses some clones. Where compared with another copy, unresolved V genes explain less than half of these, and the others have no known cause. This sample comprises 150,000 to 200,000 clones, less than 80% of them detected only once. Of the sample, 3.5% to 5.5% is held by the ten largest clones. The sequenced sample was PBMCs. These receptors all come from a man aged 35 to 55 in good health and CMV-seronegative.

The gene calls are TRBV6-1 and TRBJ2-7, with D perhaps TRBD2 (6 bases). V was pared by 7 bases and J by 2 bases, with 12 bases between. CDR1 and CDR2 from the germline V gene are MNHNS and SASEGT. CDR3 length: 13 amino acids. The CDR3: CASTEGLTYEQYF. The CDR3 DNA reads as TGTGCCAGCACCGAGGGACTCACCTACGAGCAGTACTTC.

The chain couples TRBV6-1 to TRBJ1-1, with D possibly TRBD1 on 6 matching bases. The length of the CDR3 is 14 residues. CDR1 is MNHNS, CDR2 SASEGT, per germline. Trimming cost V 8 bases and J 1 base, with 14 bases left between them. Here the CDR3 DNA reads TGTGCCAGCTGTAAACAGGGCACGAACACTGAAGCTTTCTTT. As protein: CASCKQGTNTEAFF.

In nucleotides, the CDR3 is TGTGCCAGCAGCCCCGTGCGAATATCGAAAAACATTCAGTACTTC. Translated, it gives CASSPVRISKNIQYF. The chain couples TRBV7-8 to TRBJ2-4; no definite D call. The CDR3 has 15 residues. The germline CDR1 and CDR2 sequences are SGHVS and FQNEAQ. With 5 bases removed from V and 4 bases from J, the gap between germline ends came to 15 bases.

In this sample, this clone turned up a few times. This chain uses TRBV29-1 with TRBJ1-2; tentatively, D is TRBD1 (6 bases). Trimming took off 3 bases at V and 5 bases at J, with 10 bases between the two ends. Germline V gene sequence: CDR1 SQVTM, CDR2 ANQGSEA. CDR3 size: 12 residues. Here the CDR3 DNA reads TGCAGCGTTGATCAGGGGCGTTATGGCTACACCTTC. Its translation is CSVDQGRYGYTF.

This chain links TRBV9 with TRBJ1-2; D ambiguous. The CDR3 contains 13 residues. Germline V gene sequence: CDR1 SGDLS, CDR2 YYNGEE. Trimming took 3 bases from V and 5 from J, leaving 11 bases between them. The CDR3 DNA is TGTGCCAGCAGCGGGGAGGTTGGATATGGCTACACCTTC. It codes for CASSGEVGYGYTF. Full variable domain (remainder filled in from reference TRBV9 and TRBJ1-2): DSGVTQTPKHLITATGQRVTLRCSPRSGDLSVYWYQQSLDQGLQFLIQYYNGEERAKGNILERFSAQQFPDLHSELNLSSLELGDSALYFCASSGEVGYGYTFGSGTRLTVV.

This CDR3 reads CASSMARGYEQYF. The CDR3 DNA reads TGTGCCAGTAGTATGGCGCGGGGCTACGAGCAGTACTTC. The V and J genes are TRBV19 and TRBJ2-7; D may be TRBD2 (6 bases). V lost 3 bases and J 3 bases, leaving 9 bases between the germline ends. Germline V gene lookup returns CDR1 LNHDA and CDR2 SQIVND (reference sequence). The CDR3 covers 13 residues.

The chain has TRBV25-1 and TRBJ2-6; 9 positions match TRBD1. Germline CDR1 MGHDK, CDR2 SYGVNS. The V and J ends lost 4 bases and 11 bases, in that order; junction bases with no gene match: 6. The CDR3 has 14 residues. The CDR3 spells CASSASGTGHVLTF. The CDR3 DNA is TGTGCCAGCAGTGCCTCTGGGACAGGGCACGTCCTGACTTTC.

The rearrangement links TRBV7-9 to TRBJ2-5, with 8 bases that match TRBD1. This CDR3 region has 15 residues. Looked up from germline, CDR1 is SEHNR and CDR2 is FQNEAQ (reference sequence). V trimming: 6 bases; J trimming: 4 bases; junction bases outside the gene matches: 10. DNA for the CDR3: TGTGCCAGCAGTCGCGTCGCTACAGGGGGAGAGACCCAGTACTTC. Its protein product is CASSRVATGGETQYF.

The rearrangement joins TRBV27 to TRBJ1-5; TRBD1 agrees at 7 bases. This CDR3 spans 13 amino acids. The junction had 2 bases not matched to a gene; V was cut back by 6 bases and J by 3 bases. CDR1 and CDR2 from the germline V gene are MNHEY and SMNVEV (reference sequence). The CDR3 sequence is CASRTGSNQPQHF. The CDR3 bases are TGTGCCAGCAGGACAGGGTCCAATCAGCCCCAGCATTTT.

The rearrangement links TRBV5-1 to TRBJ2-3; no reliable D call. CDR1 SGHRS and CDR2 YFSETQ come from the germline V gene. V dropped 2 bases and J dropped 2 bases, with 9 bases sitting between them. This CDR3 has 14 amino acids. CDR3 amino acids: CASSFPPVTDTQYF. Here the CDR3 DNA reads TGCGCCAGCAGCTTCCCCCCAGTCACAGATACGCAGTATTTT.

This chain links TRBV9 with TRBJ1-1, with D tentatively TRBD1 (6 bases). Deletions cut 0 bases from V and 5 bases from J, with 8 bases between. This CDR3 region has 13 residues. Germline V gene lookup returns CDR1 SGDLS and CDR2 YYNGEE. The CDR3 DNA follows: TGTGCCAGCAGCGTAGCAGGGGCTACTGAAGCTTTCTTT. Translated, it gives CASSVAGATEAFF.

This sequence joins TRBV6-5 and TRBJ1-6, with TRBD1 matching over 8 bases. Germline lookup yields CDR1 MNHEY and CDR2 SVGAGI. This CDR3 spans 14 amino acids. Unmatched junction bases numbered 2, after V lost 4 bases and J lost 6 bases. Here the CDR3 DNA reads TGTGCCAGCAGTTCGACAGGGGTTAATTCACCCCTCCACTTT. The encoded protein is CASSSTGVNSPLHF.

This clone showed up just once. The chain links TRBV7-9 to TRBJ2-5; tentative D call: TRBD2 (6 bases). The germline CDR1 and CDR2 sequences are SEHNR and FQNEAQ (reference sequence). This CDR3 is 15 amino acids long. The V end lost 4 bases, the J end lost 5 bases, and 17 bases lay between the germline ends. The CDR3 DNA is TGTGCCAGCAGCTCGCTCTGGGACTTGGGGGAGACCCAGTACTTC. It translates to CASSSLWDLGETQYF.

Worth noting for this clone: The sample holds other DNA sequences that translate to the same CDR3. V usage is TRBV13 and J usage is TRBJ2-4; 16 bases line up with TRBD2. The CDR3 has 20 residues. Germline lookup yields CDR1 PRHDT and CDR2 FYEKMQ (reference sequence). V trimming: 4 bases; J trimming: 2 bases; junction bases outside the gene matches: 11. The CDR3 here is CASSYEGGLAGGQTKNIQYF. In nucleotides, the CDR3 is TGTGCCAGCAGCTATGAAGGGGGACTAGCGGGGGGGCAGACCAAAAACATTCAGTACTTC.